The source of this TCR beta chain is a study of breast tumors, draining lymph nodes, adjacent tissues. General study points: That most tumor T cells come from lymph nodes remained unproven.

Axillary draining lymph nodes of breast cancer patients supplied the node samples. TCRdb used MiXCR to reprocess the multiplex PCR reads, holding one entry per CDR3 protein. In the table there are some 170,000 distinct CDR3 sequences, roughly a third of which are singletons. The sample holds many counts of this clonotype. Its antigen is unidentified. Germline CDR1 and CDR2: SGHAT and FQDESV (reference sequence). This CDR3 region has 15 residues. Trimming took 4 bases from V and 5 from J, leaving 14 bases between them. This rearrangement joins TRBV11-1 to TRBJ1-4; tentatively, D is TRBD1 (5 bases). Specimen: axillary lymph node tissue. The receptor was derived from a female donor with breast cancer. Some clones in this sample may be carry-over from other donors' samples. The CDR3 region is CASSSPGTLNEKLFF. The CDR3 region has the DNA TGTGCCAGCAGCTCCCCCGGGACTTTGAATGAAAAACTGTTTTTT.